Listed below are T cell receptor beta chains from one sample, sequenced in a study of OX40 agonist ivuxolimab in advanced cancers. Profiling relied on immunoSEQ multiplex PCR, and the TCRdb table lists in-frame clones only, not all of them. There are 55,000 to 60,000 clones in the sample; 93% occur only once, and about 18% lies in the top ten. This specimen consisted of CD4+ or CD8+ T cells sorted from blood, obtained in a trial of the OX40 agonist ivuxolimab. The origin of the receptors is an adult with an advanced solid tumor such as melanoma, head and neck, liver or kidney cancer. The CDR3 runs from the conserved cysteine through the conserved F or W. A D gene is named only where the DNA matches it firmly. Expanded clones are given a class, and other clones once, few, many or no size at all.

clone size: -
J gene: TRBJ2-2
V gene: TRBV27
CDR3 length: 16
D gene: TRBD2
CDR3 DNA: TGTGCCAGCATTGAGAGCGGGAGAGTCCACACCGGGGAGCTGTTTTTT
CDR3 protein: CASIESGRVHTGELFF

clone size: -
J gene: TRBJ2-7
V gene: TRBV7-2
CDR3 length: 15
D gene: -
CDR3 DNA: TGTGCCAGCACCCCGGAAGGGGGGACAGCCTACGAGCAGTACTTC
CDR3 protein: CASTPEGGTAYEQYF

clone size: -
J gene: TRBJ2-3
V gene: TRBV27
CDR3 length: 12
D gene: -
CDR3 DNA: TGTGCCAGCAGTGCCCGCACAGATACGCAGTATTTT
CDR3 protein: CASSARTDTQYF

clone size: -
J gene: TRBJ2-7
V gene: TRBV11-2
CDR3 length: 13
D gene: -
CDR3 DNA: TGTGCCAGCAGCTTAGGAAGTCACTACGAGCAGTACTTC
CDR3 protein: CASSLGSHYEQYF

clone size: once
J gene: TRBJ1-2
V gene: TRBV11-2
CDR3 length: 11
D gene: -
CDR3 DNA: TGTGCCAGCAGCTCTTACTATGGCTACACCTTC
CDR3 protein: CASSSYYGYTF

clone size: -
J gene: TRBJ2-1
V gene: TRBV18
CDR3 length: 16
D gene: -
CDR3 DNA: TGTGCCAGCTCACCACCAGGGCAGCTCTCCTACAATGAGCAGTTCTTC
CDR3 protein: CASSPPGQLSYNEQFF

clone size: -
J gene: TRBJ1-2
V gene: TRBV9
CDR3 length: 13
D gene: -
CDR3 DNA: TGTGCCAGCAGCGTAGACAGCAACTATGGCTACACCTTC
CDR3 protein: CASSVDSNYGYTF

clone size: once
J gene: TRBJ1-3
V gene: TRBV4-3
CDR3 length: 20
D gene: TRBD1
CDR3 DNA: TGCGCCAGCAGCCAAGACCCGCCGCCAGGGGGCCGTTTCTCTGGAAACACCATATATTTT
CDR3 protein: CASSQDPPPGGRFSGNTIYF

clone size: -
J gene: TRBJ1-2
V gene: TRBV30
CDR3 length: 13
D gene: -
CDR3 DNA: TGTGCCTGGGGTTACTGGTCAGGCTATGGCTACACCTTC
CDR3 protein: CAWGYWSGYGYTF

clone size: -
J gene: TRBJ1-3
V gene: TRBV15
CDR3 length: 14
D gene: -
CDR3 DNA: TGTGCCACCAGCAGACAGGGCTCTGGAAACACCATATATTTT
CDR3 protein: CATSRQGSGNTIYF

clone size: once
J gene: TRBJ2-7
V gene: TRBV7-6
CDR3 length: 18
D gene: TRBD2
CDR3 DNA: TGTGCCAGCAGCCCAGGGACTAGCGGGAGAGTCCTCTCCTACGAGCAGTACTTC
CDR3 protein: CASSPGTSGRVLSYEQYF

clone size: -
J gene: TRBJ2-1
V gene: TRBV4-3
CDR3 length: 15
D gene: -
CDR3 DNA: TGCGCCAGCAGCCAAGATTCGGGATCCTACAATGAGCAGTTCTTC
CDR3 protein: CASSQDSGSYNEQFF

clone size: -
J gene: TRBJ1-1
V gene: TRBV7-2
CDR3 length: 14
D gene: -
CDR3 DNA: TGTGCCAGCAGCCCCAGAGTCATGAACACTGAAGCTTTCTTT
CDR3 protein: CASSPRVMNTEAFF

clone size: -
J gene: TRBJ2-7
V gene: TRBV29-1
CDR3 length: 16
D gene: -
CDR3 DNA: TGCAGCGTTGCGGGGGGCCAGGGCGGGTCGTCCTACGAGCAGTACTTC
CDR3 protein: CSVAGGQGGSSYEQYF

clone size: -
J gene: TRBJ2-7
V gene: TRBV29-1
CDR3 length: 13
D gene: TRBD2
CDR3 DNA: TGCAGCGTTGAAACTAGCGGGGGCCACGAGCAGTACTTC
CDR3 protein: CSVETSGGHEQYF

clone size: once
J gene: TRBJ1-2
V gene: TRBV5-1
CDR3 length: 15
D gene: -
CDR3 DNA: TGCGCCAGCAGCTTGTATAGAACGCTCGTGGATGGCTACACCTTC
CDR3 protein: CASSLYRTLVDGYTF

clone size: once
J gene: TRBJ1-2
V gene: TRBV10-3
CDR3 length: 14
D gene: -
CDR3 DNA: TGTGCCATCAGTGAGTCCGGGGGCAGATATGGCTACACCTTC
CDR3 protein: CAISESGGRYGYTF

clone size: -
J gene: TRBJ1-5
V gene: TRBV4-1
CDR3 length: 15
D gene: -
CDR3 DNA: TGCGCCAGCAGCCAAGATCGGGGGGATCATCAGCCCCAGCATTTT
CDR3 protein: CASSQDRGDHQPQHF

clone size: -
J gene: TRBJ2-3
V gene: TRBV10-3
CDR3 length: 16
D gene: TRBD2
CDR3 DNA: TGTGCCATCAGTGAAGTTCTAGCGGGAGCGTCAGATACGCAGTATTTT
CDR3 protein: CAISEVLAGASDTQYF

clone size: -
J gene: TRBJ1-2
V gene: TRBV4-3
CDR3 length: 14
D gene: -
CDR3 DNA: TGCGCCAGCAGCCCGGGACATTCTAACTATGGCTACACCTTC
CDR3 protein: CASSPGHSNYGYTF

clone size: -
J gene: TRBJ2-2
V gene: TRBV9
CDR3 length: 15
D gene: -
CDR3 DNA: TGTGCCAGCAGCGTAGAACCCACCTTCACCGGGGAGCTGTTTTTT
CDR3 protein: CASSVEPTFTGELFF

clone size: -
J gene: TRBJ2-5
V gene: TRBV11-2
CDR3 length: 17
D gene: TRBD2
CDR3 DNA: TGTGCCAGCAGTACCGGGACTAGCGGGTGGGTGGGAGAGACCCAGTACTTC
CDR3 protein: CASSTGTSGWVGETQYF

clone size: once
J gene: TRBJ2-7
V gene: TRBV5-4
CDR3 length: 16
D gene: -
CDR3 DNA: TGTGCCAGCAGCTTGGCCGGGACGGTGGTTTCCTACGAGCAGTACTTC
CDR3 protein: CASSLAGTVVSYEQYF

clone size: -
J gene: TRBJ2-6
V gene: TRBV7-9
CDR3 length: 14
D gene: -
CDR3 DNA: TGTGCCAGCCGAGAGCCCCCTGGGGCCAACGTCCTGACTTTC
CDR3 protein: CASREPPGANVLTF

clone size: once
J gene: TRBJ2-3
V gene: TRBV15
CDR3 length: 15
D gene: -
CDR3 DNA: TGTGCCACCAGGTTGAGAGGCACTAGCACAGATACGCAGTATTTT
CDR3 protein: CATRLRGTSTDTQYF

clone size: -
J gene: TRBJ2-2
V gene: TRBV7-9
CDR3 length: 16
D gene: TRBD2
CDR3 DNA: TGTGCCAGCAGCTCCCGACTAGCGGGAGGCGCCGGGGAGCTGTTTTTT
CDR3 protein: CASSSRLAGGAGELFF

clone size: -
J gene: TRBJ2-1
V gene: TRBV25-1
CDR3 length: 15
D gene: TRBD1
CDR3 DNA: TGTGCCAGCAGTAAAACAGGGGGCCTCTGGAATGAGCAGTTCTTC
CDR3 protein: CASSKTGGLWNEQFF

clone size: once
J gene: TRBJ2-7
V gene: TRBV10-2
CDR3 length: 15
D gene: TRBD1
CDR3 DNA: TGCGCCAGCAGTAACCCCACAGGGGCTGACTACGAGCAGTACTTC
CDR3 protein: CASSNPTGADYEQYF

clone size: -
J gene: TRBJ2-7
V gene: TRBV9
CDR3 length: 14
D gene: -
CDR3 DNA: TGTGCCAGCAGCGTAGGGCTAGTCTCCTACGAGCAGTACTTC
CDR3 protein: CASSVGLVSYEQYF

clone size: -
J gene: TRBJ2-1
V gene: TRBV11-2
CDR3 length: 14
D gene: TRBD1
CDR3 DNA: TGTGCCAGCAGCTTGGGACAGATCTACAATGAGCAGTTCTTC
CDR3 protein: CASSLGQIYNEQFF

clone size: -
J gene: TRBJ2-1
V gene: TRBV7-9
CDR3 length: 16
D gene: TRBD2
CDR3 DNA: TGTGCCAGCAGTCCTGACCTAGCGGGAGCAGATAATGAGCAGTTCTTC
CDR3 protein: CASSPDLAGADNEQFF

clone size: -
J gene: TRBJ2-1
V gene: TRBV9
CDR3 length: 13
D gene: -
CDR3 DNA: TGTGCCAGCAGCGGTCCGGGACTCAATGAGCAGTTCTTC
CDR3 protein: CASSGPGLNEQFF

clone size: -
J gene: TRBJ2-1
V gene: TRBV4-2
CDR3 length: 12
D gene: -
CDR3 DNA: TGTGCCAGCAGCCAGTCCTTTGGTGAGCAGTTCTTC
CDR3 protein: CASSQSFGEQFF

clone size: -
J gene: TRBJ2-6
V gene: TRBV27
CDR3 length: 16
D gene: -
CDR3 DNA: TGTGCCAGCAAACCTGGGTGGTCCTCTGGGGCCAACGTCCTGACTTTC
CDR3 protein: CASKPGWSSGANVLTF

clone size: -
J gene: TRBJ2-7
V gene: TRBV5-6
CDR3 length: 14
D gene: -
CDR3 DNA: TGTGCCAGCAGCTTGCAGGGTACCTCCTACGAGCAGTACTTC
CDR3 protein: CASSLQGTSYEQYF

clone size: -
J gene: TRBJ1-2
V gene: TRBV19
CDR3 length: 20
D gene: -
CDR3 DNA: TGTGCCAGCTCCGGTCCTGACCCTCTTGGTGAACAGAGGTTTAACTATGGCTACACCTTC
CDR3 protein: CASSGPDPLGEQRFNYGYTF

clone size: few
J gene: TRBJ2-1
V gene: TRBV28
CDR3 length: 12
D gene: -
CDR3 DNA: TGTGCCAGCAGTTTGCTAAGGGGCAAGCAGTTCTTC
CDR3 protein: CASSLLRGKQFF

clone size: -
J gene: TRBJ1-2
V gene: TRBV7-6
CDR3 length: 15
D gene: TRBD1
CDR3 DNA: TGTGCCAGCAGCTCCTCCGGGACAGGGGACTATGGCTACACCTTC
CDR3 protein: CASSSSGTGDYGYTF

clone size: -
J gene: TRBJ2-3
V gene: TRBV7-8
CDR3 length: 16
D gene: TRBD2
CDR3 DNA: TGTGCCAGCACCCTGGGCCTAGCGGGAGTTTCAGATACGCAGTATTTT
CDR3 protein: CASTLGLAGVSDTQYF

clone size: -
J gene: TRBJ2-2
V gene: TRBV9
CDR3 length: 12
D gene: -
CDR3 DNA: TGTGCCAGCAGCGTAGAGGGCGGGGAGCTGTTTTTT
CDR3 protein: CASSVEGGELFF